This TCR beta chain was observed in a study of shared clonotypes between healthy human individuals. Across the study: For every donor, three CD4 naive, three CD4 memory, two CD8 naive and one CD8 memory plates were used. Study observations and caveats: Naive subsets generally had larger estimated richness than memory subsets.

Per the germline V gene, CDR1 is SNHLY and CDR2 is FYNNEI. This CDR3 spans 15 amino acids. V shed 3 bases and J 2 bases; nucleotides not matched to a gene: 6. Naive CD8 cells were CD45RO-negative, positively selected for CCR7, excluding terminally differentiated effector memory CD45RA+ cells. Only Caucasian adults living in Nashville, Tennessee made up the donor group. Remarks on this clone: Its antigen is undetermined.

Measured with immunoSEQ multiplex PCR; TCRdb has only the in-frame clones, and not every one. The repertoire includes more than 2 million clones, 93% of them detected once, and over 1.5% sits in the top ten. The chain employs TRBV2 and TRBJ2-7; 8 nucleotides line up with TRBD2. The clonotype comes from a man aged 18 to 30 in good health. Some clones in this sample may be carry-over from other donors' samples. The sample consisted of naive CD8+ T cells from PBMCs. Written as DNA, the CDR3 is TGTGCCAGCAGTGATGCCCTAGCGGGCCCCTACGAGCAGTACTTC. Encoded protein: CASSDALAGPYEQYF.